The 11 T cell receptor beta chains given below trace back to one sample, sequenced in a study of cytomegalovirus exposure and HLA in healthy donors. The study ran its PCR with 60 Vbeta and 13 Jbeta primers. Sequencing was performed with immunoSEQ multiplex PCR; in TCRdb, only in-frame clones are kept and a portion is missing. The table lists around 130,000 clones, about 82% of them singletons. The sequencing input was PBMCs. The origin of the receptors is a boy younger than 18 in good health and CMV-seronegative.

This sequence joins TRBV9 and TRBJ2-1; 10 bases are a match to TRBD1. The CDR3 extends over 15 amino acids. With V trimmed by 2 bases and J by 8 bases, 7 bases remained unmatched. Germline CDR1 SGDLS, CDR2 YYNGEE. The CDR3 reads CASSVGTGAVDEQFF. CDR3 DNA: TGTGCCAGCAGCGTGGGGACAGGGGCGGTCGATGAGCAGTTCTTC.

In its sample, this clone was seen once. The chain recombines TRBV5-6 with TRBJ2-7, with 11 bases lining up with TRBD2. The CDR3 is 14 residues long. CDR1 and CDR2 from the germline V gene are SGHDT and YYEEEE. V shed 5 bases, J shed 7 bases, and the junction held 8 bases outside the gene matches. CDR3 sequence reads: CASSKGSGRGEQYF. In DNA form, the CDR3 reads TGTGCCAGCAGTAAAGGTAGCGGGAGGGGTGAGCAGTACTTC.

The chain employs TRBV2 and TRBJ2-2; D may be TRBD1 (5 bases). Between the trimmed V and J ends, which lost 6 bases and 6 bases, there was a span of 8 bases. Germline V gene lookup returns CDR1 SNHLY and CDR2 FYNNEI. The CDR3 consists of 12 residues. The CDR3 region is CASRVRAGELFF. CDR3 DNA sequence: TGTGCCAGCAGGGTCAGGGCCGGGGAGCTGTTTTTT.

The CDR3 reads CASSPGQGHNEQFF. The CDR3 bases are TGTGCCAGCAGCCCGGGACAGGGTCATAATGAGCAGTTCTTC. The rearrangement joins TRBV5-8 to TRBJ2-1, with TRBD1 matching 9 bases. Germline-derived CDR1 and CDR2 are SGHTS and YDEGEE. The CDR3 has 14 residues. Trimming cost V 4 bases and J 7 bases; bases outside gene matches: 6.

In its sample, this clone was seen a few times. The chain carries TRBV25-1 and TRBJ1-1; D remains ambiguous. The length of the CDR3 is 14 residues. V lost 3 bases, J lost 1 base, and 9 bases lay in between. CDR1 MGHDK and CDR2 SYGVNS come from the germline V gene. For the CDR3, the DNA is TGTGCCAGCAGTGAGCTATTGCAGAACACTGAAGCTTTCTTT. Translation gives CASSELLQNTEAFF.

This clone came up a few times. The V gene is TRBV6-6, the J gene TRBJ1-2, with TRBD1 as a possible D gene (5 bases). Trimming stripped 7 bases from V and 3 bases from J, with 15 bases between. The CDR3 consists of 14 residues. CDR1 is MNHNY, CDR2 SVGAGI, per germline (reference sequence). CDR3 nucleotides: TGTGCCAGCATGGCGGGGCCGGGGCACTATGGCTACACCTTC. Residues: CASMAGPGHYGYTF.

The chain carries TRBV5-1 and TRBJ2-7; D is unclear. CDR3 size: 13 residues. Germline CDR1 and CDR2: SGHRS and YFSETQ. V dropped 2 bases and J dropped 6 bases, with 12 bases sitting between them. The CDR3 bases are TGCGCCAGCAGCTTATATGTTGACATCGAGCAGTACTTC. As protein: CASSLYVDIEQYF.

The chain links TRBV6-5 to TRBJ1-2; 12 nucleotides agree with TRBD1. CDR1 MNHEY and CDR2 SVGAGI come from the germline V gene. The CDR3 covers 14 residues. J lost 8 bases, V lost 5 bases, and 6 bases had no gene match. The CDR3 loop reads CASSGDRGPGGYTF. In DNA, the CDR3 is TGTGCCAGCAGTGGGGACAGGGGGCCGGGAGGCTACACCTTC.

The chain is built from TRBV10-3 and TRBJ1-2; TRBD1 aligns across 9 bases. V lost 6 bases to trimming and J lost 13 bases; unmatched junction nucleotides: 18. CDR1 is ENHRY and CDR2 is SYGVKD in the germline V gene. The CDR3 covers 15 residues. CDR3 nucleotides: TGTGCCATCAGCACCCCGTTGGGACAGGGAGGTTATGCCACCTTC. It encodes CAISTPLGQGGYATF.

The chain has TRBV6-1 and TRBJ2-3; D is undetermined. Trimming took 1 base from V and 3 from J, leaving 8 bases between them. Looked up from germline, CDR1 is MNHNS and CDR2 is SASEGT. The CDR3 is 14 amino acids. CDR3 bases: TGTGCCAGCAGTGAAGGGCCTTGGACAGATACGCAGTATTTT. Protein product: CASSEGPWTDTQYF.

Here the CDR3 reads CACTGGMNTEAFF. The CDR3 region has the DNA TGTGCCTGTACAGGGGGGATGAACACTGAAGCTTTCTTT. V usage is TRBV30 and J usage is TRBJ1-1; 8 bases fit TRBD1. The CDR3 is 13 residues long. Germline CDR1 and CDR2: GTSNPN and SVGIG (reference sequence). V shed 6 bases, J shed 0 bases, and the junction held 3 bases outside the gene matches.